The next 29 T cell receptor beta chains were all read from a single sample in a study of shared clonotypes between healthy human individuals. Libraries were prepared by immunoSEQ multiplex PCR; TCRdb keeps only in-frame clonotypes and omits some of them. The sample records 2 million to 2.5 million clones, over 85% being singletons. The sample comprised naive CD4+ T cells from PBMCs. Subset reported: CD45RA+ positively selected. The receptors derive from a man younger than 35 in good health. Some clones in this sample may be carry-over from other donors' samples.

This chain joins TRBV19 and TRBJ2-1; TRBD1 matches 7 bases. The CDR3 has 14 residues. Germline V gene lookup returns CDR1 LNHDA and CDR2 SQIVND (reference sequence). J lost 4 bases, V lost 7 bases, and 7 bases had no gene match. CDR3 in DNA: TGTGCCAGTACCCCCCGGACAGGATACAATGAGCAGTTCTTC. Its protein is CASTPRTGYNEQFF.

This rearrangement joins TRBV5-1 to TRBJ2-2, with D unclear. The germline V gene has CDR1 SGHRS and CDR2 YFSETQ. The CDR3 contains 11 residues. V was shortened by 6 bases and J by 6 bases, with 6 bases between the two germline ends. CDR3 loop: CASTAAGELFF. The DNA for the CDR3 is TGCGCCAGCACGGCGGCCGGGGAGCTGTTTTTT.

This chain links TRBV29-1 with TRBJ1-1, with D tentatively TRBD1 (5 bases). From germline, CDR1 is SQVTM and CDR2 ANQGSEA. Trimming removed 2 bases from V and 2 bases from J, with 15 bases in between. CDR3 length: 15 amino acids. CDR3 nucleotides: TGCAGCGTTGAAAACGGGAGGGGTTCTAACACTGAAGCTTTCTTT. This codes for CSVENGRGSNTEAFF. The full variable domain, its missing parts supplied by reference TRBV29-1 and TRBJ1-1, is SAVISQKPSRDICQRGTSLTIQCQVDSQVTMMFWYRQQPGQSLTLIATANQGSEATYESGFVIDKFPISRPNLTFSTLTVSNMSPEDSSIYLCSVENGRGSNTEAFFGQGTRLTVV.

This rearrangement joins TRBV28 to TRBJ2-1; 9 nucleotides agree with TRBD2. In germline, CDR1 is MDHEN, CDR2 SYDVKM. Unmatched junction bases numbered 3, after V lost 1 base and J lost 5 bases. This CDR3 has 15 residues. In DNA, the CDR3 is TGTGCCAGCAGTTTATCTACTAGCGGGCACAATGAGCAGTTCTTC. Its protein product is CASSLSTSGHNEQFF.

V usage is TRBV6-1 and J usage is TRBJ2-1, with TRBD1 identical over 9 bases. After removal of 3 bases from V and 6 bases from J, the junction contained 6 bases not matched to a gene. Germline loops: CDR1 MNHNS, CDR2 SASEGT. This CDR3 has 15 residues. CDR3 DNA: TGTGCCAGCAGTGACATGGGGACAGGGTCCAATGAGCAGTTCTTC. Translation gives CASSDMGTGSNEQFF.

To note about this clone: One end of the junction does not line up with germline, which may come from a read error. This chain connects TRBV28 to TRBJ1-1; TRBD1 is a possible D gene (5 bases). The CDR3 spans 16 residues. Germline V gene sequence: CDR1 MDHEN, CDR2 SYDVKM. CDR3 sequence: CASSLSSGGVNTEAFF. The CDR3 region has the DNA TGTGCCAGCAGCTTATCTAGCGGGGGAGTGAACACTGAAGCTTTCTTT.

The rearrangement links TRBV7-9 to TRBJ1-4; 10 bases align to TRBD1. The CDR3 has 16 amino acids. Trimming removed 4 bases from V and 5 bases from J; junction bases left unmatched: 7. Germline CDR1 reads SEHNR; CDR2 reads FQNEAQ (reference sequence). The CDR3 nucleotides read TGTGCCAGCAGCTCTAACCCGGGACAGGGGAATGAAAAACTGTTTTTT. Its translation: CASSSNPGQGNEKLFF.

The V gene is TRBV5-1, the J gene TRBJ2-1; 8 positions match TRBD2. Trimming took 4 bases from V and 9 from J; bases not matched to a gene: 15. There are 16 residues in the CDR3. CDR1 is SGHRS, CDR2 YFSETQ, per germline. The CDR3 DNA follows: TGCGCCAGCAGCAGATCGGGCGAGCGGGAGACGGGTGAGCAGTTCTTC. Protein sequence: CASSRSGERETGEQFF.

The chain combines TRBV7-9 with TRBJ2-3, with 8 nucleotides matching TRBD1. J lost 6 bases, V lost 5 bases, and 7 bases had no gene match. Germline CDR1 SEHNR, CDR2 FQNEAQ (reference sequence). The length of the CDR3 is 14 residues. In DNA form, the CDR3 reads TGTGCCAGCAGCATCGACAGGGGCTGGGATACGCAGTATTTT. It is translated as CASSIDRGWDTQYF.

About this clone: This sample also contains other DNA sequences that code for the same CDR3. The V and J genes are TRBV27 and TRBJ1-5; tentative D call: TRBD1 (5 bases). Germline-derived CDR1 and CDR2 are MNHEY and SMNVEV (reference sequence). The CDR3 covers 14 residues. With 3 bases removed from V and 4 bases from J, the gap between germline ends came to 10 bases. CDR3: CASSFGRANQPQHF. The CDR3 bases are TGTGCCAGCAGTTTCGGCAGGGCAAATCAGCCCCAGCATTTT.

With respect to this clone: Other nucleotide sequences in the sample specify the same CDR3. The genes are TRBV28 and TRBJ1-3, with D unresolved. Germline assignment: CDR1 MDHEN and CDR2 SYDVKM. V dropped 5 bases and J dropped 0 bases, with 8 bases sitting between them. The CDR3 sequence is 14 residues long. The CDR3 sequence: CASSLGPSGNTIYF. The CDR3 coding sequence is TGTGCCAGCAGTCTAGGACCCTCTGGAAACACCATATATTTT.

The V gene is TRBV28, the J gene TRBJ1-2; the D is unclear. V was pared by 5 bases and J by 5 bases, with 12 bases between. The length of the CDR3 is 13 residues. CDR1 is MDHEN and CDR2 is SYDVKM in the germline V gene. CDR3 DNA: TGTGCCAGCAGTGTATCGGGGTTATATGGCTACACCTTC. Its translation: CASSVSGLYGYTF.

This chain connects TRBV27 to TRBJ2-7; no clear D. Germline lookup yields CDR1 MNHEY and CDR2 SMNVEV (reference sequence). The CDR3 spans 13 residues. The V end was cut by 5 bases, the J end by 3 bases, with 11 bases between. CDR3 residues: CASSVAANYEQYF. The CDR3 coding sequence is TGTGCCAGCAGTGTAGCAGCTAACTACGAGCAGTACTTC.

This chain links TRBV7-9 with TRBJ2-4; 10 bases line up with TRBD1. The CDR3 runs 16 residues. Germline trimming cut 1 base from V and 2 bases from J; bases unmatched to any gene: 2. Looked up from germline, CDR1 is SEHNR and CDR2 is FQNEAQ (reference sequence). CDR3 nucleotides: TGTGCCAGCAGCTTAGGGGGACAGGGGACCAAAAACATTCAGTACTTC. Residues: CASSLGGQGTKNIQYF.

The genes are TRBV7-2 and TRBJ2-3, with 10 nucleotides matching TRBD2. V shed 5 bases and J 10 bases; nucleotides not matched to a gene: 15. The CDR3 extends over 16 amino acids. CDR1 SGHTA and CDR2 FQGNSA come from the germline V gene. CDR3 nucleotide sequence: TGTGCCAGCAGCCCGGGCGGGCTAGCGGGAGTTCTGGCGCAGTATTTT. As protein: CASSPGGLAGVLAQYF.

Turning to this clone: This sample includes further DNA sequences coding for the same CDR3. The CDR3, as DNA: TGCGCCAGCAGCCAAAGACAGGGTTCCTACGAGCAGTACTTC. Its translation: CASSQRQGSYEQYF. The chain employs TRBV4-3 and TRBJ2-7; 7 nucleotides agree with TRBD1. Germline-derived CDR1 and CDR2 are LGHNA and YSLEER. The CDR3 has 14 residues. After removal of 2 bases from V and 1 base from J, the junction contained 2 bases not matched to a gene.

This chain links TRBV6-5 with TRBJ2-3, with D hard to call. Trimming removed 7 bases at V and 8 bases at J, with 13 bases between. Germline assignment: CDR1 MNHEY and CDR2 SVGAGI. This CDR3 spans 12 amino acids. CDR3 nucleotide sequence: TGTGCCAGCATAGCCCCCGTCGGTACGCAGTATTTT. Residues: CASIAPVGTQYF.

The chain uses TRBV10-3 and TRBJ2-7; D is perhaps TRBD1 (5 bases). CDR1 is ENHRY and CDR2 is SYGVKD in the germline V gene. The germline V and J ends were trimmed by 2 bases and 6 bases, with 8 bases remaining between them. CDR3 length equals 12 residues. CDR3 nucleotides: TGTGCCATCAGTGAGACGACAGCCGAGCAGTACTTC. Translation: CAISETTAEQYF.

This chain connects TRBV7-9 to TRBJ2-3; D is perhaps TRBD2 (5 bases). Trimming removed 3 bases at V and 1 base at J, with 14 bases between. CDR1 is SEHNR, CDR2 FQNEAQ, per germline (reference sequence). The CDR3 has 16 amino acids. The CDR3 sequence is CASSFRRGSGTDTQYF. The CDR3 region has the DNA TGTGCCAGCAGCTTTCGACGGGGTAGCGGCACAGATACGCAGTATTTT.

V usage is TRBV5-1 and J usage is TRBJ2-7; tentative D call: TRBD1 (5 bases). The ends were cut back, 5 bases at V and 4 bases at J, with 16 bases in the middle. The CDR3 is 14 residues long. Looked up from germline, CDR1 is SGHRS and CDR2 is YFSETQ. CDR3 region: CASSKGSAGYEQYF. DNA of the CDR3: TGCGCCAGCAGTAAGGGTTCAGCAGGGTACGAGCAGTACTTC. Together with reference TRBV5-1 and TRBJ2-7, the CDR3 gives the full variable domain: KAGVTQTPRYLIKTRGQQVTLSCSPISGHRSVSWYQQTPGQGLQFLFEYFSETQRNKGNFPGRFSGRQFSNSRSEMNVSTLELGDSALYLCASSKGSAGYEQYFGPGTRLTVT.

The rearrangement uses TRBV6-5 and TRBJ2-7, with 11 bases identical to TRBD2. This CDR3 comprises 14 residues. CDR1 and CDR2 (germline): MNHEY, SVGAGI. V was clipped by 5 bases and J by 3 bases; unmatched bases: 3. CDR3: CASSRSGRGYEQYF. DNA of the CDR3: TGTGCCAGCAGTCGTAGCGGGAGGGGCTACGAGCAGTACTTC.

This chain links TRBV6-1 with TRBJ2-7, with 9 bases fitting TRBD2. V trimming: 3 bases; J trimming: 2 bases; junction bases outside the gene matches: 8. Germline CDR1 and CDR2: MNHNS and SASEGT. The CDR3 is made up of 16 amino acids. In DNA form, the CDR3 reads TGTGCCAGCAGTGAGGGAGCTAGCGGGATCACCTACGAGCAGTACTTC. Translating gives CASSEGASGITYEQYF.

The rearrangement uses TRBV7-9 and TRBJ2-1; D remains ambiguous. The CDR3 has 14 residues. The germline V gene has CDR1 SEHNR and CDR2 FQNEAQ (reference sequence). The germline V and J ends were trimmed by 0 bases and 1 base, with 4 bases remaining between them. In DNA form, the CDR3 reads TGTGCCAGCAGCTTAGCCCTATCCTACAATGAGCAGTTCTTC. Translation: CASSLALSYNEQFF.

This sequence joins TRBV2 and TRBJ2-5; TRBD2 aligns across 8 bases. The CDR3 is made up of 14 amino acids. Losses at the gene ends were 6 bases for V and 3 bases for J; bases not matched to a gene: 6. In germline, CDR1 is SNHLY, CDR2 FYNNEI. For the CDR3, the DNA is TGTGCCAGCAGGTGGACTAGCTTAGAAGAGACCCAGTACTTC. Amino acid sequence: CASRWTSLEETQYF.

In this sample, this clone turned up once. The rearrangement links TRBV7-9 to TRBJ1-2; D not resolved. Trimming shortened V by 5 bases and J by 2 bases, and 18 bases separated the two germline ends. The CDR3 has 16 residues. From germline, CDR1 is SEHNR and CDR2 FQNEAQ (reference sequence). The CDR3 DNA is TGTGCCAGCAGCCCGGGCCGAATAACAAGGAACTATGGCTACACCTTC. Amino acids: CASSPGRITRNYGYTF.

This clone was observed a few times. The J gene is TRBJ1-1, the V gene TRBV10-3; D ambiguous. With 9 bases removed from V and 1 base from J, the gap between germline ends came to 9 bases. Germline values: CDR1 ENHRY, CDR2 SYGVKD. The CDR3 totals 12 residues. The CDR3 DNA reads TGTGCCATTGGACCGCGGAACACTGAAGCTTTCTTT. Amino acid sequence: CAIGPRNTEAFF.

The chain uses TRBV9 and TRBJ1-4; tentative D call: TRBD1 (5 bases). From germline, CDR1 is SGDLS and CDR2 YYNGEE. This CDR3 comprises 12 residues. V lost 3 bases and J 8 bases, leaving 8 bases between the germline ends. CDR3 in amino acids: CASSASGEKLFF. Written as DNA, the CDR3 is TGTGCCAGCAGCGCCTCAGGGGAAAAACTGTTTTTT.

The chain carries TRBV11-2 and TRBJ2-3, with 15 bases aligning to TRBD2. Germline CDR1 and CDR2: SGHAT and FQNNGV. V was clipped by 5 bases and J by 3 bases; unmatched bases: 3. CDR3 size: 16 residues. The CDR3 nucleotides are TGTGCCAGCAGCCCGGGACTAGCGGGAGGAACAGATACGCAGTATTTT. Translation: CASSPGLAGGTDTQYF.

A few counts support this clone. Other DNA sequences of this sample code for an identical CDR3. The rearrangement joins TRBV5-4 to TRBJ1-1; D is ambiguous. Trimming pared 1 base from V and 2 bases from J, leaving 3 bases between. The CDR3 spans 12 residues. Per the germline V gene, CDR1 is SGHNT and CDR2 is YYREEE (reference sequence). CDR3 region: CASSLPNTEAFF. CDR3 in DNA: TGTGCCAGCAGCTTGCCTAACACTGAAGCTTTCTTT.